This T cell receptor beta chain was captured in a study of blood T cells in healthy people across ages. This CDR3 has 15 residues. Trimming stripped 1 base from V and 6 bases from J, with 15 bases between. Per germline, CDR1 SGHDT and CDR2 YYEEEE. The second PCR ran 7 to 11 cycles with a sample-barcoded 5' primer and J-beta primers. TCRdb itself ran the 5' RACE reads through MiXCR, one entry per CDR3 protein. The sample contains about a million distinct CDR3 sequences, around 48% of which appear only once. The receptor was derived from a man aged 30 to 39 in good health. The sequenced sample consisted of blood. This chain links TRBV5-6 with TRBJ2-3; D may correspond to TRBD1 or TRBD2 (7 bases each). This CDR3 is CASSLWQGGGDTQYF. The CDR3 DNA reads as TGTGCCAGCAGCTTGTGGCAGGGGGGAGGGGATACGCAGTATTTT.